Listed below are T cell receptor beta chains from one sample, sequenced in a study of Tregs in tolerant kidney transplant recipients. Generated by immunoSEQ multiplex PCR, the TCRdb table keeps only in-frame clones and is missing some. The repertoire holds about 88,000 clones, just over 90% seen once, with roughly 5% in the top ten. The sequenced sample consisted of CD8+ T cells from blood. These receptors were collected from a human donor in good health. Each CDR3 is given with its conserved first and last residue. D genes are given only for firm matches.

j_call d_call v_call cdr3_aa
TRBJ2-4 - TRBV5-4 CASSLQGAQNIQYF
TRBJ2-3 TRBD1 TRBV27 CASSPGTGGYLDTQYF
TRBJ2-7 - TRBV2 CASSLYPYEQYF
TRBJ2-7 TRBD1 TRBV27 CASSPGQGTYEQYF
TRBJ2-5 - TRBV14 CASSQRSQGEIQETQYF
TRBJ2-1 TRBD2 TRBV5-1 CASSPGLAGGPYNEQFF
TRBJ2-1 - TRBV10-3 CAISEWAEGPYNEQFF
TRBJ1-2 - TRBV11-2 CASSEGDYGYTF
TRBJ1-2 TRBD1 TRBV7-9 CASSSDRANYGYTF
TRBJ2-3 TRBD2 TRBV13 CASSSDTSGGAVGQYF
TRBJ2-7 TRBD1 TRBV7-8 CASSPIRDRGLYEQYF
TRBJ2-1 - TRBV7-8 CASRENNEQFF
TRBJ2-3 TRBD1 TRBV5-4 CASKGQITDTQYF
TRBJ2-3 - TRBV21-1 CASSKGGGIAGGGDTQYF
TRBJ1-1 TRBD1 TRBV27 CASSLWTGGTEAFF
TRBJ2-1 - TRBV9 CASSAQSRYNEQFF
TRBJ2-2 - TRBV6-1 CASSRIGELFF
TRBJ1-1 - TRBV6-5 CASSYSLMNTEAFF
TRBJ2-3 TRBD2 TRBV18 CASSPSPGLPSTDTQYF
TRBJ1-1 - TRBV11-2 CASSLDGNTEAFF
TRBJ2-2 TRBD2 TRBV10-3 CATGAAGVYTGELFF
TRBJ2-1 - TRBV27 CASSLRGAYNEQFF
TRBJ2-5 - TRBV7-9 CASSPSPTGSQETQYF
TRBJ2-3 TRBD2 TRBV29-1 CSVEGLRIGGRAQDTQYF
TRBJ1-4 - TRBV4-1 CASSPTKAAVNEKLFF
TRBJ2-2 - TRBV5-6 CASSLEGGTANTGELFF
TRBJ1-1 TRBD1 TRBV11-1 CASSFQGADAFF
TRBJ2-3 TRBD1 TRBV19 CASSPSDREIGRAQYF
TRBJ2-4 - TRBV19 CATGPPLAKNIQYF
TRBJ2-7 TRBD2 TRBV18 CASSPRGGSEQYF
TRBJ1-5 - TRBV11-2 CASSFSGEGNQPQHF
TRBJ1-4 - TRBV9 CASSVGQGNEKLFF
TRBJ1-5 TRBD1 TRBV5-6 CASSLGQGAAYSNQPQHF
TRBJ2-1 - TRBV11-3 CASSRNPSYNEQFF
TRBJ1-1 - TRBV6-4 CASSDRPSTEAFF
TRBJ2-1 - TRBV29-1 CSADGDHYNEQFF
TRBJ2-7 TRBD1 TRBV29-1 CSVRTGKTYEQYF
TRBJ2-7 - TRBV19 CASSVGGPNEQYF
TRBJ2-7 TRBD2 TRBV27 CASSSMSGGANYEQYF
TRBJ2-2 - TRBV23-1 CASSPRGDSVFANTGELFF
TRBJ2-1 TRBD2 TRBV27 CASGDSGNSYNEQFF
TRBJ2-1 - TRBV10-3 CAISINRDPYNEQFF
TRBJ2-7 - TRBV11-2 CASSLDHYEQYF
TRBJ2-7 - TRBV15 CATSRLLDPPYEQYF
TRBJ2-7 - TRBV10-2 CASSEPDSSYEQYF
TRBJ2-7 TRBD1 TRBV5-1 CASSLGLQGRLDEQYF
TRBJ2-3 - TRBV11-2 CASSLVGDTQYF
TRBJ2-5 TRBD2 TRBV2 CASSEGGTRIPTETQYF
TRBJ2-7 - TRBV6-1 CASSEWGDEQYF
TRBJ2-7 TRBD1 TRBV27 CASRTGGTYEQYF
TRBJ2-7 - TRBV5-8 CASSWGTYTGSYEQYF
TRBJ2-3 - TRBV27 CASSLGASWTSDTQYF
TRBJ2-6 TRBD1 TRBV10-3 CAIRRTGEISGANVLTF
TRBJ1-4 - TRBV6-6 CASSYSNREKLFF
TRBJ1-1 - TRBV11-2 CASSLGDEASF
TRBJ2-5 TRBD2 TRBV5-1 CASSLRTSGETQYF
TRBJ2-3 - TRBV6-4 CASSDGGASDTQYF
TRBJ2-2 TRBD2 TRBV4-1 CASSQDPGGTGELFF